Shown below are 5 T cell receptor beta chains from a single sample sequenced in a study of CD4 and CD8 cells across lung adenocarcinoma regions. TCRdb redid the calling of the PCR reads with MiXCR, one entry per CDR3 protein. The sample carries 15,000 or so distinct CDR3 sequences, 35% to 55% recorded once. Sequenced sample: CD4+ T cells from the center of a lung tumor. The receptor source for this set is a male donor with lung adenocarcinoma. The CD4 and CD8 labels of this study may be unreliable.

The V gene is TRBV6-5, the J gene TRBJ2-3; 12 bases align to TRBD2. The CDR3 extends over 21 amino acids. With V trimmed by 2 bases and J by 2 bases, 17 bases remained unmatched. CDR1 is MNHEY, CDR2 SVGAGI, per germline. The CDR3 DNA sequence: TGTGCCAGCAGTTACCCCGACAGGGCCCGTGGACTAGCGGGAAACACAGATACGCAGTATTTT. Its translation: CASSYPDRARGLAGNTDTQYF.

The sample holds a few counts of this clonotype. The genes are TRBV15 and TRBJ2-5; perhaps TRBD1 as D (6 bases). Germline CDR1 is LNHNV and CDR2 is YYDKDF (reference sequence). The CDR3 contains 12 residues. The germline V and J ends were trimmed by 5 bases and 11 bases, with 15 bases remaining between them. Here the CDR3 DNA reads TGTGCCACCAGCCCTCAGGGGTATGAGCAGTACTTC. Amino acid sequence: CATSPQGYEQYF.

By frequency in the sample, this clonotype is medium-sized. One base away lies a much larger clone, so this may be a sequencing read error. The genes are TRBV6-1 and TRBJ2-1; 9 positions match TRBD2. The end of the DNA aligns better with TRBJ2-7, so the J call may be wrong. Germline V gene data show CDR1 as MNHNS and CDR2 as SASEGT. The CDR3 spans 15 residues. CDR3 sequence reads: CASSQIAGANNEQYF. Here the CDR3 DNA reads TGTGCCAGCAGTCAGATAGCGGGAGCAAACAATGAGCAGTACTTC.

CDR3 loop: CASSVVGARSNEQFF. The CDR3 DNA follows: TGTGCCAGCAGCGTAGTGGGGGCCCGAAGCAATGAGCAGTTCTTC. The chain has TRBV9 and TRBJ2-1; perhaps TRBD1 as D (6 bases). The germline V gene has CDR1 SGDLS and CDR2 YYNGEE. The CDR3 totals 15 residues. The germline V and J ends were trimmed by 0 bases and 6 bases, with 13 bases remaining between them.

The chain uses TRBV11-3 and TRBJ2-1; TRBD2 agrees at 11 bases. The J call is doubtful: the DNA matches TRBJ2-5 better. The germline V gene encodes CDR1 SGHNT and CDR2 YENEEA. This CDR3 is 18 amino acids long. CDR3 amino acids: CASSLGVHSGRASETQYF. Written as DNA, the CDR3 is TGTGCCAGCAGCTTAGGAGTCCATAGCGGGAGGGCCTCTGAGACCCAGTACTTC.